Detailed here is one T cell receptor beta chain. The antigen is undetermined. The sample belongs to a study of Ad26.COV2.S vaccination and SARS-CoV-2 variants. Broader study findings: The TCR breadth and depth analyses may have understated or missed part of the total T cell responses.

The V end lost 10 bases, the J end lost 4 bases, and 7 bases lay between the germline ends. From germline, CDR1 is SNHLY and CDR2 FYNNEI. CDR3 length: 11 amino acids. Some clones are missing from TCRdb's copy, which holds only in-frame ones; the method was immunoSEQ multiplex PCR. The sample includes approximately 410,000 clones, 85% to 90% seen only once; the top ten take around 3.6%. Stated treatment: roughly 19 received Ad26.COV2.S at low or high dose, single or two shots; 5 received placebo; per-sample allocation not given. Sampling was performed 63 days after the first vaccine or placebo injection.

J is TRBJ1-4 and V is TRBV2; D is uncertain. The sequence came from a person aged 18 to 65 who received the Ad26.COV2.S COVID-19 vaccine or a placebo. The source was peripheral blood, collected in a trial of Ad26.COV2.S vaccine versus placebo. CDR3 nucleotide sequence: TGTGCCATCGCGTTTAATGAAAAACTGTTTTTT. Its protein product is CAIAFNEKLFF.